The 21 T cell receptor beta chains listed next were all sequenced from one sample in a study of control samples from healthy donors and cancer patients. The data were produced by immunoSEQ multiplex PCR, yet TCRdb's version contains in-frame clones alone and is incomplete. Seen here are 15,000 to 18,000 clones, over 70% observed once, and the top ten hold 11%. Sequenced sample: PBMCs. These receptors came from a woman in her 70s with colorectal cancer.

The chain recombines TRBV7-9 with TRBJ1-2, with 8 bases aligning to TRBD1. Losses at the gene ends were 0 bases for V and 5 bases for J; bases not matched to a gene: 5. The CDR3 extends over 15 amino acids. Germline V lookup: CDR1 SEHNR, CDR2 FQNEAQ (reference sequence). The CDR3 loop is CASSLAQGAAYGYTF. In DNA, the CDR3 is TGTGCCAGCAGCTTAGCGCAGGGGGCGGCGTATGGCTACACCTTC.

This rearrangement joins TRBV12-3 or TRBV12-4 to TRBJ2-2; D gene ambiguous. V lost 7 bases and J 7 bases, leaving 10 bases between the germline ends. The CDR3 has 12 amino acids. CDR3 amino acids: CASTPRVGELFF. The CDR3 coding sequence is TGTGCCAGCACTCCTAGGGTCGGGGAGCTGTTTTTT.

CDR3 coding DNA: TGTGCCAGCAGCTTAGAACTAGCGAGGATCAATGAGCAGTTCTTC. This translates into CASSLELARINEQFF. The V call is TRBV7-6, the J call TRBJ2-1, with 7 bases matching TRBD2. CDR1 and CDR2 from the germline V gene are SGHVS and FNYEAQ. The ends lost 1 base at V and 6 bases at J; junction bases unmatched: 6. The CDR3 is 15 residues long.

The chain combines TRBV7-2 with TRBJ2-7; D is unclear. V was pared by 1 base and J by 6 bases, with 10 bases between. The germline V gene encodes CDR1 SGHTA and CDR2 FQGNSA. This CDR3 comprises 13 residues. CDR3 DNA: TGTGCCAGCAGCTTAGGGCAGGTAGGCGAGCAGTACTTC. Translated: CASSLGQVGEQYF.

Of note for this clone: The junction departs from germline at one end; a sequencing error may be responsible. V usage is TRBV30 and J usage is TRBJ1-2; D might be TRBD1 (6 bases). The CDR3 has 12 amino acids. Germline CDR1 GTSNPN, CDR2 SVGIG (reference sequence). The CDR3 region has the DNA TGTGCCTGGAGCCAATGGGCGGGACACCCGAACTTC. This codes for CAWSQWAGHPNF.

V usage is TRBV19 and J usage is TRBJ2-5; 12 bases are shared with TRBD2. The CDR3 is 16 residues long. CDR1 LNHDA and CDR2 SQIVND come from the germline V gene (reference sequence). V was clipped by 3 bases and J by 4 bases; unmatched bases: 6. The CDR3 region is CASSIRLAGGGETQYF. CDR3 sequence (DNA): TGTGCCAGTAGTATCCGGCTAGCGGGGGGGGGAGAGACCCAGTACTTC.

The V gene is TRBV5-4, the J gene TRBJ1-6, with unresolved D. The CDR3 runs to 14 residues. Between the trimmed V and J ends, which lost 0 bases and 9 bases, there was a span of 10 bases. Germline CDR1 is SGHNT and CDR2 is YYREEE (reference sequence). Written as DNA, the CDR3 is TGTGCCAGCAGCTTGGGTGCAGTCGGTTCACCCCTCCACTTT. Its translation: CASSLGAVGSPLHF.

This chain links TRBV7-3 with TRBJ2-3; 10 bases agree with TRBD2. J was trimmed by 1 base and V by 5 bases; bases with no gene match: 9. The CDR3 has 17 amino acids. Germline assignment: CDR1 SGHTA and CDR2 FQGTGA. The DNA of the CDR3 is TGTGCCAGCAGCCCAACGCGGGGGACTAGCGGCACAGATACGCAGTATTTT. Amino acid sequence: CASSPTRGTSGTDTQYF. Together with reference TRBV7-3 and TRBJ2-3, the CDR3 gives the full variable domain: GAGVSQTPSNKVTEKGKYVELRCDPISGHTALYWYRQSLGQGPEFLIYFQGTGAADDSGLPNDRFFAVRPEGSVSTLKIQRTERGDSAVYLCASSPTRGTSGTDTQYFGPGTRLTVL.

As for this clone: Other DNA sequences in this sample translate to the same CDR3. The chain carries TRBV6-1 and TRBJ2-3; D is uncertain. The germline CDR1 and CDR2 sequences are MNHNS and SASEGT. This CDR3 region has 13 residues. The V end lost 2 bases, the J end lost 3 bases, and 6 bases lay between the germline ends. This CDR3 is CASSEIGTDTQYF. The CDR3 DNA reads TGTGCCAGCAGTGAAATCGGAACAGATACGCAGTATTTT.

V gene TRBV2 combines with J gene TRBJ2-3; TRBD2 matches 7 bases. V shed 6 bases and J 2 bases; nucleotides not matched to a gene: 5. The CDR3 is made up of 14 amino acids. Germline-derived CDR1 and CDR2 are SNHLY and FYNNEI. The CDR3 DNA is TGTGCCAGCAGACCTAGCGGATACACAGATACGCAGTATTTT. As protein: CASRPSGYTDTQYF.

V and J are TRBV7-2 and TRBJ1-4; D is possibly TRBD1 (5 bases). Trimming took off 4 bases at V and 5 bases at J, with 20 bases between the two ends. Per the germline V gene, CDR1 is SGHTA and CDR2 is FQGNSA. The CDR3 runs 17 residues. The CDR3 loop is CASSSRLDSSLNEKLFF. The CDR3 coding sequence is TGTGCCAGCAGCTCGCGCCTCGACAGTTCCCTCAATGAAAAACTGTTTTTT.

The V gene is TRBV4-1, the J gene TRBJ1-3; D ambiguous. The CDR3 has 14 amino acids. V dropped 1 base and J dropped 1 base, with 5 bases sitting between them. Germline V gives CDR1 MGHRA, CDR2 YSYEKL. In DNA, the CDR3 is TGCGCCAGCAGCCAAGGAGTATCTGGAAACACCATATATTTT. It yields the protein CASSQGVSGNTIYF.

J is TRBJ1-2 and V is TRBV11-3, with D possibly TRBD1 on 5 matching bases. CDR3 size: 13 residues. Germline lookup yields CDR1 SGHNT and CDR2 YENEEA. V lost 2 bases to trimming and J lost 7 bases, with 11 bases between them. CDR3 loop: CASSLRDPGGYTF. CDR3 coding DNA: TGTGCCAGCAGCTTACGGGACCCTGGTGGCTACACCTTC.

The chain is built from TRBV7-2 and TRBJ2-1; TRBD1 matches 9 bases. The CDR3 covers 15 residues. V dropped 3 bases and J dropped 6; count of bases not matched to a gene: 6. Germline CDR1 SGHTA, CDR2 FQGNSA. CDR3: CASSFPGTGFNEQFF. CDR3 coding DNA: TGTGCCAGCAGCTTCCCCGGGACAGGGTTCAATGAGCAGTTCTTC.

The chain is built from TRBV4-1 and TRBJ1-4; a possible D gene is TRBD1 (5 bases). V was clipped by 4 bases and J by 4 bases, with 16 bases between them. Germline V gene data show CDR1 as MGHRA and CDR2 as YSYEKL. This CDR3 is 16 amino acids long. CDR3 DNA: TGCGCCAGCAGCCCTCCCCAGGGAGGCTATAATGAAAAACTGTTTTTT. It codes for CASSPPQGGYNEKLFF.

V and J are TRBV13 and TRBJ2-7, with 13 bases aligning to TRBD2. The junction had 7 bases not matched to a gene; V was cut back by 5 bases and J by 6 bases. CDR1 is PRHDT and CDR2 is FYEKMQ in the germline V gene (reference sequence). The CDR3 has 15 amino acids. CDR3 amino acids: CASSATSGGGLEQYF. The CDR3 region has the DNA TGTGCCAGCAGCGCAACTAGCGGGGGGGGTCTCGAGCAGTACTTC.

The chain has TRBV7-9 and TRBJ2-1; 14 bases are shared with TRBD2. J was trimmed by 6 bases and V by 8 bases; bases with no gene match: 0. Per the germline V gene, CDR1 is SEHNR and CDR2 is FQNEAQ (reference sequence). This CDR3 spans 13 amino acids. The CDR3 DNA is TGTGCCAGCGGACTAGCGGGGGGCAATGAGCAGTTCTTC. Amino acids: CASGLAGGNEQFF. Full variable domain (rest looked up from reference TRBV7-9 and TRBJ2-1): DTGVSQNPRHKITKRGQNVTFRCDPISEHNRLYWYRQTLGQGPEFLTYFQNEAQLEKSRLLSDRFSAERPKGSFSTLEIQRTEQGDSAMYLCASGLAGGNEQFFGPGTRLTVL.

This clone was seen only once. The rearrangement joins TRBV4-2 to TRBJ1-1; 7 positions match TRBD1. Looked up from germline, CDR1 is LGHNA and CDR2 is YNFKEQ. CDR3 length: 14 amino acids. The ends lost 8 bases at V and 11 bases at J; junction bases unmatched: 17. CDR3 sequence (DNA): TGTGCCAGCGGGGTCGGGACAGCCTCGTCATGGGCTTTCTTT. Protein sequence: CASGVGTASSWAFF.

The rearrangement joins TRBV11-3 to TRBJ2-1; D not certain. The CDR3 runs to 13 residues. V was trimmed by 5 bases and J by 7 bases, leaving 12 bases between them. Germline assignment: CDR1 SGHNT and CDR2 YENEEA. The CDR3 nucleotides are TGTGCCAGCAGCCAAGGGTGGCGGAATGAGCAGTTCTTC. It is translated as CASSQGWRNEQFF.

The chain joins TRBV10-3 to TRBJ1-6, with D maybe TRBD1 (6 bases). With 6 bases removed from V and 10 bases from J, the gap between germline ends came to 10 bases. This CDR3 contains 12 residues. Germline V lookup: CDR1 ENHRY, CDR2 SYGVKD. The CDR3 region is CAIRQGGSPLHF. As DNA, the CDR3 is TGTGCCATCAGACAGGGTGGGTCACCCCTCCACTTT.

This chain uses TRBV2 with TRBJ1-2; the D gene is possibly TRBD1 (5 bases). Trimming took off 7 bases at V and 1 base at J, with 10 bases between the two ends. Germline V CDR1 and CDR2: SNHLY, FYNNEI. The CDR3 loop spans 13 amino acids. The CDR3 sequence: CASTSRVNYGYTF. The CDR3 coding sequence is TGTGCCAGCACGAGCAGGGTTAACTATGGCTACACCTTC.